This note documents a single TCR beta chain sequence. Its antigen is still unknown. This entry belongs to a study of T cell repertoires in cytomegalovirus infection. The overall study: Recently identified HLA-C-restricted CMV epitopes and well-studied HLA-B-restricted CMV epitopes were used by the study. Indications of both CMV infection and matching HLA type were provided by public TCR beta signatures.

CDR1 is SGHVS, CDR2 FQNEAQ, per germline. The CDR3 totals 14 residues. V was shortened by 1 base and J by 0 bases, with 7 bases between the two germline ends. Overall study results and limits: Cumulative public TCR beta family frequency identified CMV carriers with the relevant HLA.

TCRdb itself ran the reads through MiXCR, one entry per CDR3 protein. The sample carries roughly 570,000 distinct CDR3 sequences, roughly 43% recorded once. This receptor was identified in a human donor in good health (CMV status not recorded). Some clones in this sample may be carry-over from other donors' samples. The chain is built from TRBV7-8 and TRBJ2-7; D is unclear. The sample in question was cultured PBMCs, obtained from culture after CMV antigen stimulation. The CDR3 nucleotides are TGTGCCAGCAGCTTAGGGACCTTCTCCTACGAGCAGTACTTC. As protein: CASSLGTFSYEQYF.